A single sample gave rise to the 27 T cell receptor beta chains below, sequenced in a study of OX40 agonist ivuxolimab in advanced cancers. Produced via immunoSEQ multiplex PCR; TCRdb's table is partial and in-frame only. The data show 80,000 or so clones, with about 85% seen just once and around 2% held by the top ten. The sequencing used CD4+ or CD8+ T cells sorted from blood, collected in a trial of the OX40 agonist ivuxolimab. The receptors originated from an adult with an advanced solid tumor such as melanoma, head and neck, liver or kidney cancer.

The chain links TRBV4-1 to TRBJ1-4; a possible D gene is TRBD1 (6 bases). Trimming removed 5 bases from V and 0 bases from J, with 7 bases in between. The CDR3 is 14 residues long. The germline V gene encodes CDR1 MGHRA and CDR2 YSYEKL. Written as DNA, the CDR3 is TGCGCCAGCAGCGGGGGCGCAACTAATGAAAAACTGTTTTTT. This translates into CASSGGATNEKLFF.

The V gene is TRBV28, the J gene TRBJ1-2; 7 bases line up with TRBD1. V gave up 4 bases and J gave up 6 bases; unmatched junction bases: 11. The CDR3 loop spans 15 amino acids. From germline, CDR1 is MDHEN and CDR2 SYDVKM. The DNA of the CDR3 is TGTGCCAGCAGTTCACCCAGGCATAGGGGGCATGGCTACACCTTC. It is translated as CASSSPRHRGHGYTF.

CDR3 in amino acids: CASSTAGSYTEAFF. The CDR3 bases are TGCGCCAGCAGCACAGCAGGGTCCTACACTGAAGCTTTCTTT. This chain links TRBV4-3 with TRBJ1-1; D perhaps matches TRBD1 (5 bases). Trimming removed 5 bases at V and 3 bases at J, with 13 bases between. This CDR3 has 14 amino acids. CDR1 and CDR2 from the germline V gene are LGHNA and YSLEER.

This clone was seen only a few times. This chain joins TRBV30 and TRBJ1-1, with D possibly matching TRBD1 (5 bases). The CDR3 has 13 residues. Trimming removed 4 bases from V and 1 base from J, with 10 bases in between. Germline V gives CDR1 GTSNPN, CDR2 SVGIG (reference sequence). DNA for the CDR3: TGTGCCTGGACCTTAGGGGCGAACACTGAAGCTTTCTTT. Its translation is CAWTLGANTEAFF. The whole variable domain, remainder taken from reference TRBV30 and TRBJ1-1, is SQTIHQWPATLVQPVGSPLSLECTVEGTSNPNLYWYRQAAGRGLQLLFYSVGIGQISSEVPQNLSASRPQDRQFILSSKKLLLSDSGFYLCAWTLGANTEAFFGQGTRLTVV.

This clone was recorded only once. This chain uses TRBV30 with TRBJ1-2; D remains ambiguous. The germline CDR1 and CDR2 sequences are GTSNPN and SVGIG (reference sequence). Trimming left V 3 bases short and J 2 bases short, with 10 bases between. The CDR3 covers 13 residues. The CDR3 spells CAWRLLMNYGYTF. CDR3 in DNA: TGTGCCTGGAGACTCCTAATGAACTATGGCTACACCTTC.

V and J are TRBV7-9 and TRBJ2-3; 7 bases are shared with TRBD2. J was trimmed by 5 bases and V by 5 bases; bases with no gene match: 7. This CDR3 spans 14 amino acids. The germline V gene has CDR1 SEHNR and CDR2 FQNEAQ (reference sequence). CDR3 in DNA: TGTGCCAGCAGCGTCCCGGGACTAAGAGATACGCAGTATTTT. Protein: CASSVPGLRDTQYF.

The chain is built from TRBV18 and TRBJ1-4, with a weak D call TRBD1 (5 bases). V lost 4 bases and J lost 8, with 8 bases in between. CDR1 and CDR2 from the germline V gene are KGHSH and LQKENI. The CDR3 length is 12 residues. In DNA form, the CDR3 reads TGTGCCAGCTCACGAGGGGACGAAAAACTGTTTTTT. Its protein product is CASSRGDEKLFF.

This chain connects TRBV2 to TRBJ2-5; no reliable D call. From germline, CDR1 is SNHLY and CDR2 FYNNEI. There are 13 residues in the CDR3. V lost 5 bases, J lost 4 bases, and 11 bases lay in between. The DNA for the CDR3 is TGTGCCAGCAGTACCCAGGTTGGAGAGACCCAGTACTTC. This codes for CASSTQVGETQYF.

V usage is TRBV2 and J usage is TRBJ2-7; 8 bases are shared with TRBD2. The CDR3 is 15 residues long. Per germline, CDR1 SNHLY and CDR2 FYNNEI. V shed 7 bases and J 3 bases; nucleotides not matched to a gene: 11. The CDR3 protein is CASTENTSGFYEQYF. For the CDR3, the DNA is TGTGCCAGCACCGAAAATACTAGCGGATTCTACGAGCAGTACTTC.

The chain uses TRBV27 and TRBJ2-6; D unclear. Trimming left V 2 bases short and J 3 bases short, with 2 bases between. This CDR3 spans 13 amino acids. CDR1 is MNHEY and CDR2 is SMNVEV in the germline V gene (reference sequence). The CDR3 nucleotides read TGTGCCAGCAGTTTAGGTGGGGCCAACGTCCTGACTTTC. Residues: CASSLGGANVLTF.

This chain uses TRBV11-3 with TRBJ1-1, with a weak D call TRBD1 (5 bases). The V end was cut by 5 bases, the J end by 1 base, with 14 bases between. Germline V gene lookup returns CDR1 SGHNT and CDR2 YENEEA. This CDR3 comprises 15 residues. CDR3 region: CASSQGDFQNTEAFF. In DNA form, the CDR3 reads TGTGCCAGCAGCCAAGGGGACTTCCAGAACACTGAAGCTTTCTTT.

The V call is TRBV7-6, the J call TRBJ2-7; 11 nucleotides match TRBD2. The CDR3 loop spans 17 amino acids. Germline CDR1 is SGHVS and CDR2 is FNYEAQ. J was trimmed by 6 bases and V by 1 base; bases with no gene match: 11. The CDR3 DNA reads as TGTGCCAGCAGCTTAGGGCTAGCGGGGGGTCCTTTGGGCGAGCAGTACTTC. Its translation: CASSLGLAGGPLGEQYF.

The chain is built from TRBV29-1 and TRBJ1-1; 7 positions agree with TRBD1. From germline, CDR1 is SQVTM and CDR2 ANQGSEA. Trimming at V came to 6 bases and at J to 1 base, leaving 2 bases not matched to a gene. The CDR3 sequence is 12 residues long. The CDR3 DNA follows: TGCAGCGTCAGGACAGGGAACACTGAAGCTTTCTTT. Its protein product is CSVRTGNTEAFF.

V usage is TRBV10-3 and J usage is TRBJ2-2; TRBD2 agrees at 7 bases. Germline CDR1 reads ENHRY; CDR2 reads SYGVKD. The CDR3 has 17 residues. With 7 bases clipped from V and 0 bases from J, the junction kept 11 bases outside the gene matches. CDR3 coding DNA: TGTGCCATCACCACCCGAGGGGCGGGGGCGAACACCGGGGAGCTGTTTTTT. Translating it yields CAITTRGAGANTGELFF.

In this sample, this clone turned up a few times. This chain joins TRBV30 and TRBJ1-6; D ambiguous. Between the trimmed V and J ends, which lost 0 bases and 10 bases, there was a span of 7 bases. The CDR3 extends over 12 amino acids. The germline CDR1 and CDR2 sequences are GTSNPN and SVGIG (reference sequence). Written as DNA, the CDR3 is TGTGCCTGGAGTGTAAGGGAATCACCCCTCCACTTT. Protein sequence: CAWSVRESPLHF.

CDR3 protein: CASSLLRTGNTGELFF. CDR3 sequence (DNA): TGCGCCAGCAGCCTTTTAAGGACAGGGAACACCGGGGAGCTGTTTTTT. This rearrangement joins TRBV4-1 to TRBJ2-2, with TRBD1 matching 7 bases. Trimming took 4 bases from V and 1 from J; bases not matched to a gene: 6. The length of the CDR3 is 16 residues. The germline V gene encodes CDR1 MGHRA and CDR2 YSYEKL.

V usage is TRBV30 and J usage is TRBJ2-7; the match to TRBD2 covers 7 bases. This CDR3 region has 14 residues. The V gene end was trimmed by 2 bases and the J gene end by 2 bases; junction bases not matched to a gene: 6. CDR1 and CDR2 (germline): GTSNPN, SVGIG (reference sequence). The CDR3 reads CAWSRASGAYEQYF. The CDR3 nucleotides are TGTGCCTGGAGTAGGGCTAGCGGAGCCTACGAGCAGTACTTC.

This chain links TRBV5-6 with TRBJ2-7, with D perhaps matching TRBD1 (6 bases). Trimming left V 0 bases short and J 3 bases short, with 13 bases between. Germline CDR1 is SGHDT and CDR2 is YYEEEE. The CDR3 spans 15 residues. As DNA, the CDR3 is TGTGCCAGCAGCTTGGAATTTGGGGGCAACTACGAGCAGTACTTC. Protein sequence: CASSLEFGGNYEQYF.

This clone has only one observation. V and J are TRBV9 and TRBJ2-7, with TRBD2 matching 10 bases. The CDR3 loop spans 15 amino acids. The germline gives CDR1 SGDLS, CDR2 YYNGEE. With 2 bases clipped from V and 3 bases from J, the junction kept 5 bases outside the gene matches. CDR3 coding DNA: TGTGCCAGCAGCGTGGTGAGCGGGGGGGTCTACGAGCAGTACTTC. The encoded protein is CASSVVSGGVYEQYF. Full variable domain (missing parts from reference TRBV9 and TRBJ2-7): DSGVTQTPKHLITATGQRVTLRCSPRSGDLSVYWYQQSLDQGLQFLIQYYNGEERAKGNILERFSAQQFPDLHSELNLSSLELGDSALYFCASSVVSGGVYEQYFGPGTRLTVT.

Only a few counts were recorded for this clone. V and J are TRBV21-1 and TRBJ1-5; TRBD1 reflects the table's D call only, with no check against the DNA. TRBV21-1 is given as a pseudogene. CDR3 length equals 18 residues. This CDR3 is CASSEQYFRDRGNQPQHF. CDR3 in DNA: TGTGCCAGCAGCGAGCAATATTTCCGGGACAGGGGCAATCAGCCCCAGCATTTT.

The chain recombines TRBV12-5 with TRBJ2-4; a possible D gene is TRBD1 (5 bases). The CDR3 consists of 12 residues. Germline V gives CDR1 LGHNT, CDR2 FRNRAP. Trimming took off 7 bases at V and 6 bases at J, with 10 bases between the two ends. In DNA form, the CDR3 reads TGTGCTAGTGCAGGGTGGCGAAACATTCAGTACTTC. It yields the protein CASAGWRNIQYF.

The gene calls are TRBV9 and TRBJ2-2, with a weak D call TRBD1 (5 bases). The germline gives CDR1 SGDLS, CDR2 YYNGEE. The CDR3 sequence is 14 residues long. Trimming stripped 0 bases from V and 5 bases from J, with 8 bases between. The CDR3 region has the DNA TGTGCCAGCAGCGTAGGGGGCCGAACCGGGGAGCTGTTTTTT. This encodes CASSVGGRTGELFF.

The rearrangement uses TRBV11-1 and TRBJ1-2; D perhaps matches TRBD1 (6 bases). CDR3 length: 16 amino acids. V lost 0 bases to trimming and J lost 1 base, with 12 bases between them. The germline CDR1 and CDR2 sequences are SGHAT and FQDESV (reference sequence). CDR3: CASSLARDKFNYGYTF. CDR3 coding DNA: TGTGCCAGCAGCTTAGCCCGGGACAAATTTAACTATGGCTACACCTTC.

This clone has just one count. The chain recombines TRBV2 with TRBJ2-1, with 12 positions matching TRBD2. The J segment lost 0 bases and the V segment lost 6 bases, leaving 3 bases of the junction unmatched. This CDR3 is built from 16 residues. Per the germline V gene, CDR1 is SNHLY and CDR2 is FYNNEI. Here the CDR3 reads CASRKTSGSSYNEQFF. In DNA form, the CDR3 reads TGTGCCAGCAGGAAGACTAGCGGGAGCTCCTACAATGAGCAGTTCTTC.

The V gene is TRBV18, the J gene TRBJ2-7; no clear D gene. Deletions cut 6 bases from V and 4 bases from J, with 16 bases between. Germline CDR1 is KGHSH and CDR2 is LQKENI. This CDR3 region has 14 residues. The CDR3 is CASSPAGLIYEQYF. The CDR3, as DNA: TGTGCCAGCTCCCCCGCCGGGCTCATTTACGAGCAGTACTTC.

The genes are TRBV7-5 and TRBJ2-5; the table's D call of TRBD1 was not tested on the DNA. TRBV7-5 is a listed pseudogene. This CDR3 region has 13 residues. The CDR3 nucleotides are TGTGCCAGCAGCTTACCAGGTTCAGAGACCCAGTACTTC. Translated, it gives CASSLPGSETQYF.

This rearrangement joins TRBV6-1 to TRBJ1-2; D gene uncertain. V gave up 5 bases and J gave up 4 bases, with 8 bases separating them. In germline, CDR1 is MNHNS, CDR2 SASEGT. The CDR3 length is 12 residues. CDR3 in DNA: TGTGCCAGCAGTATCACCGGCTATGGCTACACCTTC. It codes for CASSITGYGYTF.